Each of the 29 T cell receptor beta chains below was sequenced from the same sample in a study of T cell repertoires in cytomegalovirus infection. TCRdb re-called the reads through MiXCR, storing one row per CDR3 protein. The profile shows approximately 700,000 distinct CDR3 sequences, approximately 34% of them singletons. The sequencing sample was made of PBMCs. The receptor source for this set is a human donor in good health (CMV status not recorded). Some clones in this sample may be carry-over from other donors' samples.

This clonotype has a count of ten or more. The chain uses TRBV7-2 and TRBJ1-2, with D possibly being TRBD1 (5 bases). This CDR3 comprises 17 residues. Trimming left V 0 bases short and J 4 bases short, with 18 bases between. The germline gives CDR1 SGHTA, CDR2 FQGNSA. CDR3 DNA: TGTGCCAGCAGCTTAGCCCTCCAGCCGGGGCTGGGCTATGGCTACACCTTC. It yields the protein CASSLALQPGLGYGYTF.

In this sample, this clonotype turned up many times. The rearrangement joins TRBV7-2 to TRBJ2-7; 7 nucleotides agree with TRBD2. Trimming at V came to 0 bases and at J to 4 bases, leaving 3 bases not matched to a gene. Germline V CDR1 and CDR2: SGHTA, FQGNSA. The CDR3 runs 14 residues. This CDR3 reads CASSLAGGEYEQYF. The CDR3 DNA is TGTGCCAGCAGCTTAGCGGGAGGGGAGTACGAGCAGTACTTC.

This rearrangement joins TRBV20-1 to TRBJ2-7; 8 bases line up with TRBD2. This CDR3 contains 19 residues. V trimming: 0 bases; J trimming: 2 bases; junction bases outside the gene matches: 18. The germline V gene has CDR1 DFQATT and CDR2 SNEGSKA (reference sequence). The CDR3 bases are TGCAGTGCTAGAGAACTGGTAGGGTTTAGCGGGGCAGCCCCCTACGAGCAGTACTTC. Its translation is CSARELVGFSGAAPYEQYF.

The chain couples TRBV5-6 to TRBJ1-1; D not certain. Germline loops: CDR1 SGHDT, CDR2 YYEEEE. The CDR3 is 13 residues long. The V end lost 2 bases, the J end lost 4 bases, and 9 bases lay between the germline ends. The DNA of the CDR3 is TGTGCCAGCAGCTTATATGGGGTCACTGAAGCTTTCTTT. Translating it yields CASSLYGVTEAFF. Full variable domain (missing parts from reference TRBV5-6 and TRBJ1-1): DAGVTQSPTHLIKTRGQQVTLRCSPKSGHDTVSWYQQALGQGPQFIFQYYEEEERQRGNFPDRFSGHQFPNYSSELNVNALLLGDSALYLCASSLYGVTEAFFGQGTRLTVV.

The chain employs TRBV27 and TRBJ1-5; the match to TRBD1 covers 9 bases. Germline lookup yields CDR1 MNHEY and CDR2 SMNVEV (reference sequence). J lost 2 bases, V lost 8 bases, and 7 bases had no gene match. CDR3 length equals 15 residues. CDR3 DNA sequence: TGTGCCAGCCGGCGGGGACAGGGACGCAATCAGCCCCAGCATTTT. Protein sequence: CASRRGQGRNQPQHF.

For this clonotype: A much larger clone is a single base away; this may be a read error. The V gene is TRBV6-2 or TRBV6-3, the J gene TRBJ2-1, with D hard to call. Between the trimmed V and J ends, which lost 1 base and 9 bases, there was a span of 19 bases. This CDR3 is 16 amino acids long. Looked up from germline, CDR1 is MNHEY and CDR2 is SVGEGT. CDR3 loop: CASSYWSQVGIGEQFF. The CDR3 nucleotides read TGTGCCAGCAGTTACTGGAGCCAGGTTGGTATTGGTGAGCAGTTCTTC.

This sequence joins TRBV11-2 and TRBJ2-7; D could derive from TRBD1 or TRBD2 (7 bases each). Germline V gene data show CDR1 as SGHAT and CDR2 as FQNNGV. This CDR3 comprises 17 residues. V shed 8 bases and J shed 0 bases, with 23 bases lying between them. DNA for the CDR3: TGTGCCAGCCGGGGCAGGGGGAGGGCACTTAACTCCTACGAGCAGTACTTC. Its translation is CASRGRGRALNSYEQYF.

The V call is TRBV28, the J call TRBJ2-7, with D tentatively TRBD1 (5 bases). The CDR3 has 14 amino acids. Germline CDR1 reads MDHEN; CDR2 reads SYDVKM. The V gene lost 2 bases and the J gene lost 7 bases, with 15 bases spanning the gap. CDR3 sequence reads: CASSLRVGRWEQYF. CDR3 coding DNA: TGTGCCAGCAGTTTAAGGGTGGGGCGATGGGAGCAGTACTTC.

This clonotype came up many times. The rearrangement links TRBV7-2 to TRBJ2-7; 7 positions agree with TRBD1. After removal of 3 bases from V and 4 bases from J, the junction contained 6 bases not matched to a gene. This CDR3 region has 14 residues. Germline V gene sequence: CDR1 SGHTA, CDR2 FQGNSA. In DNA form, the CDR3 reads TGTGCCAGCAGCTTGCCCGGGACAGTTTACGAGCAGTACTTC. Translated: CASSLPGTVYEQYF.

The chain uses TRBV3-1 and TRBJ2-5, with 11 bases identical to TRBD2. The CDR3 is 16 residues long. CDR1 and CDR2 (germline): LGHDT, YNNKEL (reference sequence). Losses at the gene ends were 5 bases for V and 4 bases for J; bases not matched to a gene: 9. The CDR3 is CASSGLAGGVGETQYF. Written as DNA, the CDR3 is TGTGCCAGCAGCGGGCTAGCGGGAGGTGTAGGAGAGACCCAGTACTTC.

The chain recombines TRBV6-5 with TRBJ2-1; 13 bases are shared with TRBD2. With V trimmed by 6 bases and J by 6 bases, 8 bases remained unmatched. Germline V gene data show CDR1 as MNHEY and CDR2 as SVGAGI. The CDR3 covers 16 residues. Here the CDR3 reads CASSFPTSGGSNEQFF. The CDR3 DNA follows: TGTGCCAGCAGCTTTCCGACTAGCGGGGGGAGCAATGAGCAGTTCTTC.

This chain links TRBV19 with TRBJ2-3; D possibly corresponds to TRBD1 (6 bases). CDR1 and CDR2 (germline): LNHDA, SQIVND (reference sequence). This CDR3 is built from 17 residues. V was clipped by 9 bases and J by 2 bases, with 24 bases between them. CDR3 loop: CASKVGTNRPLTDTQYF. CDR3 nucleotides: TGTGCCAGCAAGGTTGGGACAAACCGCCCTCTCACAGATACGCAGTATTTT.

The V and J genes are TRBV28 and TRBJ2-3, with D perhaps matching TRBD1 (5 bases). The germline V gene encodes CDR1 MDHEN and CDR2 SYDVKM. V shed 2 bases and J shed 0 bases, with 12 bases lying between them. The CDR3 contains 16 residues. The CDR3 DNA reads TGTGCCAGCAGTTTAAGCTTGAGACAGAGCACAGATACGCAGTATTTT. It is translated as CASSLSLRQSTDTQYF.

This clonotype was seen a few times. The chain carries TRBV12-3 or TRBV12-4 and TRBJ1-1, with D perhaps matching TRBD1 (5 bases). The V end was cut by 6 bases, the J end by 1 base, with 12 bases between. This CDR3 has 14 residues. The CDR3, as DNA: TGTGCCAGCAGGGAGGGACCGGGGAACACTGAAGCTTTCTTT. Its translation: CASREGPGNTEAFF.

V is TRBV28 and J is TRBJ2-7; TRBD2 matches at 7 bases. V shed 4 bases and J 6 bases; nucleotides not matched to a gene: 9. The germline gives CDR1 MDHEN, CDR2 SYDVKM. This CDR3 region has 14 residues. The CDR3 region has the DNA TGTGCCAGCAGTTCTCCTGGGGGGGTAGGCGAGCAGTACTTC. Translation: CASSSPGGVGEQYF.

This clonotype came up many times. J is TRBJ1-1 and V is TRBV7-8; D unclear. V gave up 1 base and J gave up 3 bases, with 9 bases separating them. Germline V lookup: CDR1 SGHVS, CDR2 FQNEAQ. The CDR3 runs to 14 residues. The CDR3 loop is CASSLDTGYTEAFF. The CDR3 region has the DNA TGTGCCAGCAGCTTAGATACGGGTTACACTGAAGCTTTCTTT.

This clonotype occurred many times. The chain combines TRBV7-6 with TRBJ1-4, with D unresolved. Germline CDR1 and CDR2: SGHVS and FNYEAQ. Deletions cut 6 bases from V and 1 base from J, with 9 bases between. The CDR3 runs to 14 residues. The chain's CDR3 is CASSSGRTNEKLFF. The CDR3 bases are TGTGCCAGCAGTTCGGGCAGAACTAATGAAAAACTGTTTTTT.

The rearrangement uses TRBV2 and TRBJ1-6, with D unresolved. Per the germline V gene, CDR1 is SNHLY and CDR2 is FYNNEI. This CDR3 is 12 amino acids long. V was clipped by 8 bases and J by 2 bases, with 4 bases between them. The CDR3 region is CASDTYNSPLHF. The CDR3 DNA follows: TGTGCCAGCGATACCTATAATTCACCCCTCCACTTT.

The rearrangement uses TRBV25-1 and TRBJ1-1, with D perhaps matching TRBD1 (6 bases). The CDR3 sequence is 14 residues long. CDR1 is MGHDK, CDR2 SYGVNS, per germline. The ends were cut back, 5 bases at V and 4 bases at J, with 14 bases in the middle. The CDR3 DNA is TGTGCCAGCAGTTCGGCAGGGGCGTTCACTGAAGCTTTCTTT. It translates to CASSSAGAFTEAFF.

This clonotype has a handful of counts. The chain links TRBV7-8 to TRBJ2-4; D possibly matches TRBD1 or TRBD2 (6 bases each). This CDR3 is 17 amino acids long. The germline gives CDR1 SGHVS, CDR2 FQNEAQ. V shed 2 bases and J shed 3 bases, with 17 bases lying between them. CDR3 coding DNA: TGTGCCAGCAGCTTATCTCCCGGGGGCAGGGGCAAAAACATTCAGTACTTC. Translating gives CASSLSPGGRGKNIQYF. The variable domain in full, with the rest retrieved from reference TRBV7-8 and TRBJ2-4, is GAGVSQSPRYKVAKRGQDVALRCDPISGHVSLFWYQQALGQGPEFLTYFQNEAQLDKSGLPSDRFFAERPEGSVSTLKIQRTQQEDSAVYLCASSLSPGGRGKNIQYFGAGTRLSVL.

The chain employs TRBV28 and TRBJ2-1; D is uncertain. Germline values: CDR1 MDHEN, CDR2 SYDVKM. V shed 7 bases and J shed 8 bases, with 9 bases lying between them. The CDR3 loop spans 11 amino acids. The chain's CDR3 is CASIGLDEQFF. CDR3 sequence (DNA): TGTGCCAGCATCGGTCTCGATGAGCAGTTCTTC.

The V and J genes are TRBV6-1 and TRBJ2-7; D possibly matches TRBD1 or TRBD2 (5 bases each). V was pared by 1 base and J by 4 bases, with 11 bases between. This CDR3 spans 14 amino acids. The V gene's germline CDR1 is MNHNS and CDR2 SASEGT. CDR3: CASSEVWGGYEQYF. In DNA, the CDR3 is TGTGCCAGCAGTGAAGTTTGGGGCGGGTACGAGCAGTACTTC.

This clonotype was counted ten times or more. J is TRBJ2-1 and V is TRBV7-6, with 11 bases fitting TRBD2. Trimming at V came to 3 bases and at J to 5 bases, leaving 18 bases not matched to a gene. This CDR3 contains 20 residues. Per the germline V gene, CDR1 is SGHVS and CDR2 is FNYEAQ. The CDR3, as DNA: TGTGCCAGCAGCTTTCTTAGTAGAAGTTCGGGACTAGCGGACCACAATGAGCAGTTCTTC. Its translation is CASSFLSRSSGLADHNEQFF.

This clonotype was counted a few times. The V and J genes are TRBV3-1 and TRBJ2-7, with 10 bases fitting TRBD2. The length of the CDR3 is 16 residues. Unmatched junction bases numbered 6, after V lost 0 bases and J lost 4 bases. The germline CDR1 and CDR2 sequences are LGHDT and YNNKEL (reference sequence). The CDR3 sequence is CASSQDTGLAIYEQYF. CDR3 DNA: TGTGCCAGCAGCCAAGATACGGGACTAGCGATTTACGAGCAGTACTTC.

This sequence joins TRBV28 and TRBJ1-5; D is unclear. Trimming cost V 7 bases and J 4 bases, with 11 bases left between them. The CDR3 runs to 13 residues. The germline V gene has CDR1 MDHEN and CDR2 SYDVKM. DNA of the CDR3: TGTGCCAGCAAAACGGTTAGGAATCAGCCCCAGCATTTT. Protein: CASKTVRNQPQHF.

This chain uses TRBV6-1 with TRBJ1-2, with 7 bases matching TRBD1. V lost 6 bases to trimming and J lost 2 bases; unmatched junction nucleotides: 12. In germline, CDR1 is MNHNS, CDR2 SASEGT. This CDR3 comprises 16 residues. CDR3 sequence reads: CASRSTQPRGNYGYTF. CDR3 nucleotides: TGTGCCAGCAGATCGACTCAACCCAGGGGGAACTATGGCTACACCTTC.

This chain links TRBV7-8 with TRBJ1-5; D may be TRBD1 (6 bases). V lost 2 bases to trimming and J lost 0 bases, with 17 bases between them. Per germline, CDR1 SGHVS and CDR2 FQNEAQ. CDR3 length equals 18 residues. The CDR3: CASSLNREVGGSNQPQHF. DNA for the CDR3: TGTGCCAGCAGCTTAAACAGGGAAGTGGGTGGTAGCAATCAGCCCCAGCATTTT.

The V gene is TRBV19, the J gene TRBJ1-2; 10 nucleotides match TRBD1. CDR1 is LNHDA, CDR2 SQIVND, per germline (reference sequence). The ends lost 8 bases at V and 5 bases at J; junction bases unmatched: 8. This CDR3 contains 14 residues. CDR3 DNA sequence: TGTGCCAGTTCAGGGACAGGGGCCCTGTATGGCTACACCTTC. Translated: CASSGTGALYGYTF.

This clonotype occurred a few times. The chain uses TRBV12-3 or TRBV12-4 and TRBJ1-2; TRBD1 might be the D (5 bases). V shed 3 bases and J shed 3 bases, with 17 bases lying between them. This CDR3 has 16 amino acids. CDR3 in DNA: TGTGCCAGCAGTTTTTATATGTCAGGGAACGACTATGGCTACACCTTC. Translation gives CASSFYMSGNDYGYTF.